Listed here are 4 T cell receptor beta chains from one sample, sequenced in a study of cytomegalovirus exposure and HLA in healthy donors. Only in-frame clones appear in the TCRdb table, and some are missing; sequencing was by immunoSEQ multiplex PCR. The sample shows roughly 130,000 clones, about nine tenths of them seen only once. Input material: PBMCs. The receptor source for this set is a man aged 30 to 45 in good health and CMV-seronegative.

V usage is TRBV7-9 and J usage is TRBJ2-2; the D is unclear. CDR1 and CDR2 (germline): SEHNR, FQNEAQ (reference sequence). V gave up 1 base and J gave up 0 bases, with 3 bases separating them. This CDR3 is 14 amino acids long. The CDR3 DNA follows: TGTGCCAGCAGCTTAGGAGCGAACACCGGGGAGCTGTTTTTT. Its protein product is CASSLGANTGELFF.

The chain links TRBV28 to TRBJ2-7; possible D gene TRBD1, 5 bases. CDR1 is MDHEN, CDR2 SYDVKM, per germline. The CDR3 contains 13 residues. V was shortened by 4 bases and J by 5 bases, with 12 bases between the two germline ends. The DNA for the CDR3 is TGTGCCAGCAGTTCCGACAGAAGCCACGAGCAGTACTTC. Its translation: CASSSDRSHEQYF.

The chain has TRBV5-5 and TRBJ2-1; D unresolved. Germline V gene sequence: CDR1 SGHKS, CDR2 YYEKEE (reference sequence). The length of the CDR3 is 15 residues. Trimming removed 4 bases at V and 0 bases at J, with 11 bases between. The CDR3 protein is CASSPGQTSYNEQFF. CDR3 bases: TGTGCCAGCAGCCCTGGGCAGACCTCCTACAATGAGCAGTTCTTC.

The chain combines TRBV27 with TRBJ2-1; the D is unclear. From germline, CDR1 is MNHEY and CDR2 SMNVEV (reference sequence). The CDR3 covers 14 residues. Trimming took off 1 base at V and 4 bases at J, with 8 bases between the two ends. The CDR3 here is CASSLFGEYNEQFF. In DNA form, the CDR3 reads TGTGCCAGCAGTTTATTTGGAGAGTACAATGAGCAGTTCTTC.